Each of the 25 T cell receptor beta chains below was sequenced from the same sample in a study of metastatic and nonmetastatic thyroid tumors. Prior to thyroid surgery, none of the patients had received any treatment. TCRdb ran MiXCR on the PCR reads. Here the sample spans 20,000 to 25,000 clones, 25% to 30% being singletons. The sample consisted of tumor tissue. These receptors were taken from a female donor with papillary thyroid cancer or a benign thyroid nodule (not recorded which). Some clones in this sample may be carry-over from other donors' samples.

The chain joins TRBV5-1 to TRBJ2-1; perhaps TRBD2 as D (6 bases). The CDR3 length is 14 residues. From germline, CDR1 is SGHRS and CDR2 YFSETQ. The V end was cut by 5 bases, the J end by 3 bases, with 12 bases between. CDR3 DNA sequence: TGCGCCAGCAGTCGGGACTTCATCTACAATGAGCAGTTCTTC. Amino acid sequence: CASSRDFIYNEQFF.

This rearrangement joins TRBV5-4 to TRBJ2-7; the D is unclear. This CDR3 contains 14 residues. V was cut by 0 bases and J by 7 bases, with 14 bases left in between. Germline-derived CDR1 and CDR2 are SGHNT and YYREEE (reference sequence). DNA of the CDR3: TGTGCCAGCAGCTTGGAAGCTGACCGCCGGGAGCAGTACTTC. It specifies CASSLEADRREQYF.

V and J are TRBV11-2 and TRBJ1-6; 10 nucleotides match TRBD1. CDR3 length equals 16 residues. After removal of 0 bases from V and 8 bases from J, the junction contained 4 bases not matched to a gene. CDR1 and CDR2 (germline): SGHAT, FQNNGV. The CDR3: CASSLDGQGVHSPLHF. Written as DNA, the CDR3 is TGTGCCAGCAGCTTAGACGGACAGGGGGTACATTCACCCCTCCACTTT. The complete variable domain, with remaining parts taken from reference TRBV11-2 and TRBJ1-6, reads EAGVAQSPRYKIIEKRQSVAFWCNPISGHATLYWYQQILGQGPKLLIQFQNNGVVDDSQLPKDRFSAERLKGVDSTLKIQPAKLEDSAVYLCASSLDGQGVHSPLHFGNGTRLTVT.

At least ten counts were recorded for this clone. DNA for the CDR3: TGCAGTGCTAGGGAGGCGGGCTACGAGCAGTACTTC. Its translation is CSAREAGYEQYF. This chain links TRBV20-1 with TRBJ2-7, with D perhaps matching TRBD2 (5 bases). Looked up from germline, CDR1 is DFQATT and CDR2 is SNEGSKA (reference sequence). The V end lost 3 bases, the J end lost 3 bases, and 9 bases lay between the germline ends. CDR3 length: 12 amino acids.

In the case of this clone: The junction and the germline gene differ at one end; a read error may be behind it. The genes are TRBV5-1 and TRBJ2-7; 10 bases are a match to TRBD1. This CDR3 has 15 residues. Germline V gene sequence: CDR1 SGHRS, CDR2 YFSETQ. The CDR3 DNA is TGCGCTAGCAGCTTGGCCGGGACAGGGGAGGAAGAGCAGTACTTC. Translating it yields CASSLAGTGEEEQYF. The variable domain in full, with the rest retrieved from reference TRBV5-1 and TRBJ2-7, is KAGVTQTPRYLIKTRGQQVTLSCSPISGHRSVSWYQQTPGQGLQFLFEYFSETQRNKGNFPGRFSGRQFSNSRSEMNVSTLELGDSALYLCASSLAGTGEEEQYFGPGTRLTVT.

The J gene is TRBJ2-4, the V gene TRBV7-9; D gene uncertain. Trimming cost V 1 base and J 0 bases, with 13 bases left between them. This CDR3 region has 17 residues. Germline V lookup: CDR1 SEHNR, CDR2 FQNEAQ (reference sequence). CDR3 protein: CASSLDWPREAKNIQYF. The CDR3 nucleotides read TGTGCCAGCAGCTTAGATTGGCCTAGAGAAGCCAAAAACATTCAGTACTTC.

This clone was found many times. V usage is TRBV2 and J usage is TRBJ2-3; D is unclear. The CDR3 runs to 12 residues. Germline V gene lookup returns CDR1 SNHLY and CDR2 FYNNEI. V was clipped by 6 bases and J by 0 bases, with 4 bases between them. DNA of the CDR3: TGTGCCAGCAGGGAAAGCACAGATACGCAGTATTTT. This encodes CASRESTDTQYF.

This clone was counted many times. The chain couples TRBV20-1 to TRBJ2-3; 11 nucleotides line up with TRBD2. The germline gives CDR1 DFQATT, CDR2 SNEGSKA (reference sequence). This CDR3 has 15 amino acids. The ends lost 6 bases at V and 4 bases at J; junction bases unmatched: 9. Written as DNA, the CDR3 is TGCAGTGCAAGGATTAGCGGGGGGGCCTCAGATACGCAGTATTTT. This gives the protein CSARISGGASDTQYF.

As concerns this clone: The sample carries other DNA sequences with the same CDR3. The V gene is TRBV7-9, the J gene TRBJ2-7; D possibly matches TRBD1 or TRBD2 (6 bases each). The CDR3 has 15 amino acids. Germline V lookup: CDR1 SEHNR, CDR2 FQNEAQ (reference sequence). V gave up 3 bases and J gave up 4 bases, with 16 bases separating them. CDR3 residues: CASSFGGPGSYEQYF. CDR3 DNA: TGTGCCAGCAGCTTCGGGGGCCCTGGTTCGTACGAGCAGTACTTC. The full variable domain, in which reference TRBV7-9 and TRBJ2-7 provide the parts outside the CDR3, is DTGVSQNPRHKITKRGQNVTFRCDPISEHNRLYWYRQTLGQGPEFLTYFQNEAQLEKSRLLSDRFSAERPKGSFSTLEIQRTEQGDSAMYLCASSFGGPGSYEQYFGPGTRLTVT.

J is TRBJ2-5 and V is TRBV6-1; the D gene is possibly TRBD2 (5 bases). CDR3 length equals 15 residues. With 7 bases removed from V and 5 bases from J, the gap between germline ends came to 20 bases. Germline values: CDR1 MNHNS, CDR2 SASEGT. The CDR3 sequence: CASIRSAERYETQYF. The CDR3 coding sequence is TGTGCCAGCATACGTTCAGCGGAGCGTTACGAGACCCAGTACTTC.

This clone occurred many times. Possible read error: a much larger clone is one base away. The chain is built from TRBV11-2 and TRBJ2-1; TRBD2 is a possible D gene (5 bases). This CDR3 has 14 residues. Germline loops: CDR1 SGHAT, CDR2 FQNNGV. The CDR3 region has the DNA TGTGCCCGCAGCTTATCGCGGGTGGGCAATGAGCAGTTCTTC. Its translation is CARSLSRVGNEQFF.

This clone occurred a few times. This sequence joins TRBV27 and TRBJ2-4; 10 nucleotides agree with TRBD2. V was pared by 4 bases and J by 2 bases, with 5 bases of the junction left unmatched. Looked up from germline, CDR1 is MNHEY and CDR2 is SMNVEV (reference sequence). The length of the CDR3 is 16 residues. This CDR3 reads CASSSEREGPKNIQYF. The CDR3 DNA is TGTGCCAGCAGTTCGGAGCGGGAGGGCCCCAAAAACATTCAGTACTTC.

This clone was seen only once. The sample has other DNA sequences that encode this CDR3 too. The CDR3 DNA reads TGCAGTGCTAGCAGTCCACCGGTGGGAGGGGGACCCAACTCCTACAATGAGCAGTTCTTC. Amino acid sequence: CSASSPPVGGGPNSYNEQFF. The rearrangement links TRBV20-1 to TRBJ2-1; D possibly corresponds to TRBD2 (7 bases). The V gene's germline CDR1 is DFQATT and CDR2 SNEGSKA (reference sequence). CDR3 length: 20 amino acids. V shed 3 bases and J shed 0 bases, with 27 bases lying between them.

This clone was seen repeatedly, ten times or more. The chain employs TRBV11-2 and TRBJ2-3; maybe TRBD2 (5 bases). Germline V gene lookup returns CDR1 SGHAT and CDR2 FQNNGV. V was shortened by 3 bases and J by 5 bases, with 9 bases between the two germline ends. CDR3 size: 13 residues. The CDR3 region is CASSFRAVDTQYF. In nucleotides, the CDR3 is TGTGCCAGCAGCTTTAGAGCGGTAGATACGCAGTATTTT.

This clone was observed many times. The sample contains more than one DNA sequence encoding this CDR3. The chain joins TRBV3-1 to TRBJ2-3, with a possible D match to TRBD2 (6 bases). V was shortened by 3 bases and J by 0 bases, with 13 bases between the two germline ends. The CDR3 is made up of 16 amino acids. Germline CDR1 reads LGHDT; CDR2 reads YNNKEL (reference sequence). In DNA, the CDR3 is TGTGCCAGCAGCCAGCTAGCGTCGCGTAGCACAGATACGCAGTATTTT. It translates to CASSQLASRSTDTQYF.

The CDR3 DNA reads TGTGCCAGCAGCACGGGGCTCGCCTACAATCAGCCCCAGCATTTT. Translated: CASSTGLAYNQPQHF. The chain links TRBV7-9 to TRBJ1-5; weak D call: TRBD1 (5 bases). Germline assignment: CDR1 SEHNR and CDR2 FQNEAQ (reference sequence). V dropped 5 bases and J dropped 3 bases, with 14 bases sitting between them. This CDR3 spans 15 amino acids. Variable domain in full (rest from reference TRBV7-9 and TRBJ1-5): DTGVSQNPRHKITKRGQNVTFRCDPISEHNRLYWYRQTLGQGPEFLTYFQNEAQLEKSRLLSDRFSAERPKGSFSTLEIQRTEQGDSAMYLCASSTGLAYNQPQHFGDGTRLSIL.

Comments on this clone: A much larger clone differs from this one at a single base, so this may be a read error. The gene calls are TRBV13 and TRBJ2-3; the match to TRBD2 covers 7 bases. This CDR3 spans 16 amino acids. J was trimmed by 2 bases and V by 3 bases; bases with no gene match: 8. Germline V gene lookup returns CDR1 PRHDT and CDR2 FYEKMQ (reference sequence). Here the CDR3 reads CASSFLLARITDTQYF. The CDR3 bases are TGTGCCAGCAGCTTCCTACTAGCGAGAATCACAGATACGCAGTATTTT.

This clone was seen a few times. The chain joins TRBV6-2 or TRBV6-3 to TRBJ2-2; no clear D gene. This CDR3 is built from 13 residues. Trimming cost V 9 bases and J 7 bases, with 15 bases left between them. The germline V gene encodes CDR1 MNHEY and CDR2 SVGEGT. The CDR3 nucleotides read TGTGCCAGTTCTATGGCAGTCGGCGGGGAGCTGTTTTTT. It encodes CASSMAVGGELFF.

This clone is labeled medium-sized. The rearrangement uses TRBV6-1 and TRBJ2-7, with 12 bases fitting TRBD1. The junction had 7 bases not matched to a gene; V was cut back by 6 bases and J by 4 bases. The CDR3 length is 15 residues. CDR1 is MNHNS, CDR2 SASEGT, per germline. CDR3 sequence: CASRAGTGGGYEQYF. CDR3 DNA: TGTGCCAGCAGGGCCGGGACAGGGGGCGGGTACGAGCAGTACTTC.

This clone is labeled as medium-sized. CDR3 in amino acids: CSARNRENNSPLHF. CDR3 DNA sequence: TGCAGTGCTAGGAACAGAGAGAATAATTCACCCCTCCACTTT. The chain employs TRBV20-1 and TRBJ1-6; the D is unclear. Between the trimmed V and J ends, which lost 3 bases and 5 bases, there was a span of 11 bases. The V gene's germline CDR1 is DFQATT and CDR2 SNEGSKA (reference sequence). CDR3 size: 14 residues.

This clone was counted many times. The chain combines TRBV27 with TRBJ2-4, with 7 bases lining up with TRBD1. CDR1 MNHEY and CDR2 SMNVEV come from the germline V gene (reference sequence). After removal of 3 bases from V and 8 bases from J, the junction contained 7 bases not matched to a gene. The CDR3 covers 14 residues. In nucleotides, the CDR3 is TGTGCCAGCAGTTTTCAACAGGGGCTCGACATTCAGTACTTC. Translating it yields CASSFQQGLDIQYF.

The chain carries TRBV6-5 and TRBJ2-7, with 8 bases fitting TRBD2. From germline, CDR1 is MNHEY and CDR2 SVGAGI. The CDR3 covers 18 residues. Trimming at V came to 7 bases and at J to 2 bases, leaving 19 bases not matched to a gene. CDR3 DNA: TGTGCCAGCACCGCCCGGCTGCTAGCGGGTGCCGACGCCTACGAGCAGTACTTC. Its protein is CASTARLLAGADAYEQYF.

This clone showed up many times. The chain joins TRBV3-1 to TRBJ1-1; 8 nucleotides align to TRBD1. This CDR3 region has 14 residues. Per germline, CDR1 LGHDT and CDR2 YNNKEL (reference sequence). V shed 2 bases, J shed 4 bases, and the junction held 3 bases outside the gene matches. CDR3 region: CASSQNQGATEAFF. The CDR3 coding sequence is TGTGCCAGCAGCCAAAATCAGGGGGCCACTGAAGCTTTCTTT.

By frequency in the sample, this clone is medium-sized. The chain combines TRBV9 with TRBJ2-3, with D tentatively TRBD2 (6 bases). This CDR3 is built from 15 residues. Trimming shortened V by 3 bases and J by 2 bases, and 13 bases separated the two germline ends. The germline V gene has CDR1 SGDLS and CDR2 YYNGEE. The chain's CDR3 is CASSAVSGYTDTQYF. The CDR3 DNA reads as TGTGCCAGCAGCGCAGTTAGCGGTTACACAGATACGCAGTATTTT.

Only a few counts were recorded for this clone. Other DNA sequences within the sample encode an identical CDR3. The rearrangement joins TRBV9 to TRBJ2-5; the D gene is possibly TRBD2 (6 bases). The CDR3 consists of 15 residues. Per germline, CDR1 SGDLS and CDR2 YYNGEE. V was shortened by 0 bases and J by 5 bases, with 14 bases between the two germline ends. The CDR3 DNA reads as TGTGCCAGCAGCGTAGTGGGCAGCGGGTCGGAGACCCAGTACTTC. Translation: CASSVVGSGSETQYF.